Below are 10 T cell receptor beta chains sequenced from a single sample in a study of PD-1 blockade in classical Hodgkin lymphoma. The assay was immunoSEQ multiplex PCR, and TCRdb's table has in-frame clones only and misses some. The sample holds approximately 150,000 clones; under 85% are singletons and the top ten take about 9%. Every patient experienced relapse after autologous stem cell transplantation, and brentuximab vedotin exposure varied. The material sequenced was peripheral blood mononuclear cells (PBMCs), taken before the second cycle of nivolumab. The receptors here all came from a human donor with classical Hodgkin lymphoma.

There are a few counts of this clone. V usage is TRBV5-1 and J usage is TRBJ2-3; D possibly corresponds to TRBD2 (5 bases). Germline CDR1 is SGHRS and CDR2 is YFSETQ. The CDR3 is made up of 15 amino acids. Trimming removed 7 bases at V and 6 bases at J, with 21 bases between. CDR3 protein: CASSRGLGLRDTQYF. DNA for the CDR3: TGCGCCAGCTCCCGGGGTCTAGGTCTCCGCGATACGCAGTATTTT.

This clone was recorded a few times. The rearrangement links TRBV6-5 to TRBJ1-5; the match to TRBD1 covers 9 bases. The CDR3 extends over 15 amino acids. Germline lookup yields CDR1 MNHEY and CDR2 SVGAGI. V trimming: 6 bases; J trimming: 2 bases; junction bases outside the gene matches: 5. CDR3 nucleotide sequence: TGTGCCAGCAGAAGACAGGGGGAAGGCAATCAGCCCCAGCATTTT. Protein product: CASRRQGEGNQPQHF.

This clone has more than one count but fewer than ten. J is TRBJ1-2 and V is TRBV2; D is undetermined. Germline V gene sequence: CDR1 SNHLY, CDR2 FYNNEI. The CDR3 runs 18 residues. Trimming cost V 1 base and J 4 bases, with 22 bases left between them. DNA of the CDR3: TGTGCCAGCAGTGAAGGATCGCCCGGGGAGGAGCACCTCTATGGCTACACCTTC. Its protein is CASSEGSPGEEHLYGYTF.

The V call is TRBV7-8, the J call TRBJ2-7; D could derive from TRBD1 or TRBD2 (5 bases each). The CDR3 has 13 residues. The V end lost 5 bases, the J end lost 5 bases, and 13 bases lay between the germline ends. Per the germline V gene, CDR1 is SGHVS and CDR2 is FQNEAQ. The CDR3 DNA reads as TGTGCCAGCAGCCGTGGGGGAGATGACGAGCAGTACTTC. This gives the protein CASSRGGDDEQYF.

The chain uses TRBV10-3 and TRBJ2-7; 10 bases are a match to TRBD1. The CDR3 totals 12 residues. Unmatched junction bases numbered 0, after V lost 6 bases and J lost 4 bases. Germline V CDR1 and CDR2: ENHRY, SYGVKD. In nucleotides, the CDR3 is TGTGCCATCAGGGACAGGGGGTACGAGCAGTACTTC. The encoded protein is CAIRDRGYEQYF.

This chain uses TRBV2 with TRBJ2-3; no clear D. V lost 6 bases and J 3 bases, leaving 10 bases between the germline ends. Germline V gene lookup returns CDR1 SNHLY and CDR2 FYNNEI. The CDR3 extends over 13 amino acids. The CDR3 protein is CASSPLGTDTQYF. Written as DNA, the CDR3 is TGTGCCAGCAGCCCTCTAGGGACAGATACGCAGTATTTT.

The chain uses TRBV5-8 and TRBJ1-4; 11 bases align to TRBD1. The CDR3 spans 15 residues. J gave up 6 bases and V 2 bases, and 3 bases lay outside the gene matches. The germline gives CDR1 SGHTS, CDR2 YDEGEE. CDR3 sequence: CASSFAGQGDEKLFF. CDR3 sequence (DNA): TGTGCCAGCAGCTTTGCGGGACAGGGGGATGAAAAACTGTTTTTT.

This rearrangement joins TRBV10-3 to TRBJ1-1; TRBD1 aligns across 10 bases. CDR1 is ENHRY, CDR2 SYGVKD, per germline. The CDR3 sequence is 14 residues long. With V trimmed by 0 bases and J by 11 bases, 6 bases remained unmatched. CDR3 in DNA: TGTGCCATCAGTGAGTCTGGGACAGGGGAGTCCGCTTTCTTT. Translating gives CAISESGTGESAFF.

The CDR3 DNA reads TGTGCCAGCTCACCAAGTGCTGGGGGGCGAGAGCAGTACTTC. Translated, it gives CASSPSAGGREQYF. This chain connects TRBV18 to TRBJ2-7; either TRBD1 or TRBD2 may fit D (6 bases each). CDR1 KGHSH and CDR2 LQKENI come from the germline V gene. Trimming shortened V by 2 bases and J by 7 bases, and 15 bases separated the two germline ends. The CDR3 extends over 14 amino acids.

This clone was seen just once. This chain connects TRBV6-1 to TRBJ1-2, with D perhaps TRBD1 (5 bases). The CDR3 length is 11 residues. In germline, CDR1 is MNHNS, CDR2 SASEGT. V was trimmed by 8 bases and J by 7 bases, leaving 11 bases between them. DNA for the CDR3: TGTGCCAGCGGGAGGGACGGTGGCTACACCTTC. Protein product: CASGRDGGYTF.